This TCR beta chain was recorded in a study of cytomegalovirus exposure and HLA in healthy donors. Study results and limitations: Trimming of TCR beta V- and J-genes showed a link, identified in a later analysis, to a missense DCLRE1C variant. Per a later analysis, HLA-associated TCR beta chains showed more clonal expansion than other, equally common TCR beta chains.

Vbeta (60) and Jbeta (13) primers were used in the PCR. Per the authors' pipeline: Later analysis identified 80 million to 85 million unique TCR beta chains, approximately 11 million shared. Libraries were prepared by immunoSEQ multiplex PCR; TCRdb keeps only in-frame clonotypes and omits some of them. That table gives V, J and clone size, and the DNA gave D and trimming. This table holds under 200,000 clones, about 72% found once. V lost 4 bases to trimming and J lost 3 bases, with 11 bases between them. Looked up from germline, CDR1 is SQVTM and CDR2 is ANQGSEA. The CDR3 sequence is 13 residues long. Comment on this clone: Its antigen is not known.

The source is a man between 45 and 60 years old in good health and CMV-seropositive. Source material: PBMCs. The genes are TRBV29-1 and TRBJ2-3; tentative D call: TRBD1 (7 bases). The CDR3, as DNA: TGCAGCGTTGGGCAGGGGGGAACAGATACGCAGTATTTT. Its protein is CSVGQGGTDTQYF.